The 8 T cell receptor beta chains below were found in one sample sequenced in a study of blood T cell repertoires in COVID-19. Only in-frame clones appear in the TCRdb table, and some are missing; sequencing was by immunoSEQ multiplex PCR. The sample contains some 110,000 clones, roughly 81% of which appear only once. Sample: peripheral blood. Receptors were obtained from a man aged 40-50 years with acute or convalescent COVID-19.

The chain employs TRBV11-2 and TRBJ1-2, with D unclear. V lost 5 bases to trimming and J lost 6 bases, with 13 bases between them. The CDR3 contains 13 residues. The V gene's germline CDR1 is SGHAT and CDR2 FQNNGV. The CDR3 is CASSPEIIHGYTF. The CDR3 nucleotides read TGTGCCAGCAGCCCGGAGATAATCCATGGCTACACCTTC.

This chain joins TRBV6-6 and TRBJ1-5, with unresolved D. CDR1 is MNHNY, CDR2 SVGAGI, per germline (reference sequence). V lost 2 bases and J lost 2, with 7 bases in between. The CDR3 length is 14 residues. CDR3 amino acids: CASSYQEGNQPQHF. CDR3 bases: TGTGCCAGCAGTTACCAGGAAGGCAATCAGCCCCAGCATTTT.

This chain links TRBV6-5 with TRBJ1-2; 8 nucleotides agree with TRBD1. The V and J ends lost 6 bases and 4 bases, in that order; junction bases with no gene match: 4. This CDR3 spans 13 amino acids. Germline values: CDR1 MNHEY, CDR2 SVGAGI. The CDR3 sequence: CASRWTGSYGYTF. In DNA form, the CDR3 reads TGTGCCAGCAGGTGGACAGGGTCCTATGGCTACACCTTC.

The chain links TRBV23-1 to TRBJ1-2; unclear D gene. TRBV23-1 carries the ORF label, with uncertain function. This CDR3 is 14 amino acids long. V lost 2 bases, J lost 1 base, and 8 bases lay in between. CDR3 protein: CASSQPRDNYGYTF. DNA of the CDR3: TGCGCCAGCAGTCAACCGAGGGATAACTATGGCTACACCTTC.

This sequence joins TRBV2 and TRBJ1-1; D is perhaps TRBD1 (6 bases). Per the germline V gene, CDR1 is SNHLY and CDR2 is FYNNEI. The CDR3 is made up of 15 amino acids. V dropped 3 bases and J dropped 4 bases, with 15 bases sitting between them. The CDR3 nucleotides read TGTGCCAGCAGTGATTTTGGTCAGGGGAGCACTGAAGCTTTCTTT. This gives the protein CASSDFGQGSTEAFF.

The rearrangement joins TRBV19 to TRBJ2-2; no clear D gene. The V end was cut by 7 bases, the J end by 6 bases, with 21 bases between. The germline V gene encodes CDR1 LNHDA and CDR2 SQIVND (reference sequence). CDR3 length equals 16 residues. The CDR3 loop is CASTPPGRMRAGELFF. The CDR3, as DNA: TGTGCCAGTACCCCCCCAGGTAGAATGAGAGCCGGGGAGCTGTTTTTT.

The chain couples TRBV3-1 (or the pseudogene TRBV3-2) to TRBJ1-6, with a tentative D call TRBD1 (6 bases). The CDR3 spans 15 residues. From germline, CDR1 is LGHDT and CDR2 YNNKEL (reference sequence). Trimming shortened V by 3 bases and J by 0 bases, and 6 bases separated the two germline ends. CDR3 nucleotide sequence: TGTGCCAGCAGCCAGGGGGCCTCCTATAATTCACCCCTCCACTTT. This codes for CASSQGASYNSPLHF.

J is TRBJ1-4 and V is TRBV4-1; the match to TRBD1 covers 9 bases. Germline CDR1 MGHRA, CDR2 YSYEKL. The junction had 11 bases not matched to a gene; V was cut back by 3 bases and J by 6 bases. The CDR3 runs 17 residues. CDR3 DNA: TGCGCCAGCAGCCATTCCCCTGGGACAGGGAGGGATGAAAAACTGTTTTTT. The encoded protein is CASSHSPGTGRDEKLFF.